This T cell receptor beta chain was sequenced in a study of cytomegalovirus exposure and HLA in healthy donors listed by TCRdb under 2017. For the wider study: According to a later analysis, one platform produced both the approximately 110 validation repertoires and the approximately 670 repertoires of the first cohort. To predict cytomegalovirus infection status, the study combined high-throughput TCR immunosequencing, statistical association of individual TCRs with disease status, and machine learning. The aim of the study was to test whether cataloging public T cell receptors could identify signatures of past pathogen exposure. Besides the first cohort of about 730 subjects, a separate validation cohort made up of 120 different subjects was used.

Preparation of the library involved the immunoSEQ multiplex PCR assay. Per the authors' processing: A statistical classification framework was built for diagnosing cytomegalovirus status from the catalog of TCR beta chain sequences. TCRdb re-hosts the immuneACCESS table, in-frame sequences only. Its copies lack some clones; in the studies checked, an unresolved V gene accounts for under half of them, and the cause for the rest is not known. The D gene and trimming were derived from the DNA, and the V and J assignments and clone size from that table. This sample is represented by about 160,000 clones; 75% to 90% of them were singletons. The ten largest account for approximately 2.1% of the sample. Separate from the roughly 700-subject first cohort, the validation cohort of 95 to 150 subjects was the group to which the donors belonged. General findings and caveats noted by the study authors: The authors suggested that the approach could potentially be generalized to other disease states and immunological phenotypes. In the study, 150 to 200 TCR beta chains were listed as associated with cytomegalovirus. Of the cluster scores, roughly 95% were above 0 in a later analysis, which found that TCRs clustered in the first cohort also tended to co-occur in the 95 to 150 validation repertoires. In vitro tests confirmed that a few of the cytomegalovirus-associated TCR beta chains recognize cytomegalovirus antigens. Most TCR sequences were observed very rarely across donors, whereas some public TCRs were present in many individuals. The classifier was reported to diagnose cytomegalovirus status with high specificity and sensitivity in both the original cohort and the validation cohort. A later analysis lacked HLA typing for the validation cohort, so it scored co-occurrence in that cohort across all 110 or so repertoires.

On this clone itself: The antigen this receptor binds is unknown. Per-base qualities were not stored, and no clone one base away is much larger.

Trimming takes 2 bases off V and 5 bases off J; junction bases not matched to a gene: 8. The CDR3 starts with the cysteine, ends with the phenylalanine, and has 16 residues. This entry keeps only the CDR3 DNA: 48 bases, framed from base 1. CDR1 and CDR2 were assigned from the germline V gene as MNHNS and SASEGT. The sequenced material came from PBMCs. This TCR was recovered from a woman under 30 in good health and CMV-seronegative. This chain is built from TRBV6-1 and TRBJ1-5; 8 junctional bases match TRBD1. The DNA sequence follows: TGTGCCAGCAGTGAAATAATGGACAGGGCCTATCAGCCCCAGCATTTT. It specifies CASSEIMDRAYQPQHF.